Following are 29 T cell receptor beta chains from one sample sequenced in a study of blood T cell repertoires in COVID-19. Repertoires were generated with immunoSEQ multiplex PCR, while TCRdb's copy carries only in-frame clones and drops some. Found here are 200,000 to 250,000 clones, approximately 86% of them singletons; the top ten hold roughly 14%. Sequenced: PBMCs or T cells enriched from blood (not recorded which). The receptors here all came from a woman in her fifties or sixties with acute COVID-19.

The CDR3 region is CASSLQGPIYGYTF. Here the CDR3 DNA reads TGTGCCAGCAGCTTACAGGGCCCTATCTATGGCTACACCTTC. The chain recombines TRBV7-2 with TRBJ1-2; D is perhaps TRBD1 (5 bases). V gave up 2 bases and J gave up 4 bases, with 11 bases separating them. This CDR3 has 14 amino acids. Germline-derived CDR1 and CDR2 are SGHTA and FQGNSA.

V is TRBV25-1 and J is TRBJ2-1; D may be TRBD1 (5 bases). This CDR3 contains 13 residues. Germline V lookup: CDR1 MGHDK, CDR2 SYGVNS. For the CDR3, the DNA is TGTGACTCGGGCAGGGCCCCCTACAATGAGCAGTTCTTC. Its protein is CDSGRAPYNEQFF.

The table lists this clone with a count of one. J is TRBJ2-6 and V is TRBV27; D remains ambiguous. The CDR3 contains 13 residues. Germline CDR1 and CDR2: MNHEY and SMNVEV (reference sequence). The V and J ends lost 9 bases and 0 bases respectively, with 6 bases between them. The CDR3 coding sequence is TGTGCCAGTTCCTCCTCTGGGGCCAACGTCCTGACTTTC. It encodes CASSSSGANVLTF.

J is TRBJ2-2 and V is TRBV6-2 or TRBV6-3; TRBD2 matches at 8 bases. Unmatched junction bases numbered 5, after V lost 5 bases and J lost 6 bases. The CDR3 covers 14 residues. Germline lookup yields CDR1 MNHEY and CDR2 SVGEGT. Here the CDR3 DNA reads TGTGCCAGCAGTACGACTAGCGCAGCCGGGGAGCTGTTTTTT. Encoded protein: CASSTTSAAGELFF.

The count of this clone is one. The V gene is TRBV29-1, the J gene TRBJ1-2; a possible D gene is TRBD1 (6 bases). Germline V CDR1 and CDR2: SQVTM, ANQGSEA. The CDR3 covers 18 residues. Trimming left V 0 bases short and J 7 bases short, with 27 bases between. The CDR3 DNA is TGCAGCGTTGAAGACTTTTCGCTATCTACAGGGAACGGGCGTGGCTACACCTTC. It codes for CSVEDFSLSTGNGRGYTF.

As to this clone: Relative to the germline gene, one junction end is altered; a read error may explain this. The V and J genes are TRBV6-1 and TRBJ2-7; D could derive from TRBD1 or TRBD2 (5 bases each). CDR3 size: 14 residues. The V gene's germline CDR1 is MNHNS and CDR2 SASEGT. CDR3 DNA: TGTGCCAGCAATGAACAGGCTCTGAGGGAAGAGCAGTACTTC. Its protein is CASNEQALREEQYF.

The CDR3 nucleotides are TGTGCCAGCAGCCCGACAGGGGCCGGGGCCAACGTCCTGACTTTC. Encoded protein: CASSPTGAGANVLTF. This rearrangement joins TRBV5-6 to TRBJ2-6; 8 bases are shared with TRBD1. Looked up from germline, CDR1 is SGHDT and CDR2 is YYEEEE. V lost 4 bases and J lost 4; bases outside the gene matches: 4. This CDR3 is 15 amino acids long.

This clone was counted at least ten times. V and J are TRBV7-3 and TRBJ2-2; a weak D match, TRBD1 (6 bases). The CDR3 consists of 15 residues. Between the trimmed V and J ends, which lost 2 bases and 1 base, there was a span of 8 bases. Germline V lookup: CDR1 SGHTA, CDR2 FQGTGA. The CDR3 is CASSLQGMNTGELFF. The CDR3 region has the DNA TGTGCCAGCAGCTTACAGGGGATGAACACCGGGGAGCTGTTTTTT.

CDR3 protein: CASSPPGSSYNEQFF. CDR3 nucleotides: TGTGCCAGCAGCCCCCCCGGGAGCTCCTACAATGAGCAGTTCTTC. This chain connects TRBV7-3 to TRBJ2-1; possible D gene TRBD2, 6 bases. Trimming removed 5 bases at V and 0 bases at J, with 11 bases between. Germline CDR1 and CDR2: SGHTA and FQGTGA. This CDR3 region has 15 residues.

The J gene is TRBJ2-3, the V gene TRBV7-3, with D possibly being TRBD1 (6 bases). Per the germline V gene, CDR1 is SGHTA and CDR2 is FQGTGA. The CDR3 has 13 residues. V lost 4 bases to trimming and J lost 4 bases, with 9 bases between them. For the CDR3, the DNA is TGTGCCAGCAGCTCTCCAGGGGCAGATACGCAGTATTTT. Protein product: CASSSPGADTQYF.

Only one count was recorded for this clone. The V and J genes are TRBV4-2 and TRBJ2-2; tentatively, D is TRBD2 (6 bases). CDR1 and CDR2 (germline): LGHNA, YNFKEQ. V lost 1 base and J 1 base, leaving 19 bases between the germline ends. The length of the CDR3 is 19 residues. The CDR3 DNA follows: TGTGCCAGCAGCCAAGTACTAGACGGTGGGAGGTTGAACACCGGGGAGCTGTTTTTT. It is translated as CASSQVLDGGRLNTGELFF.

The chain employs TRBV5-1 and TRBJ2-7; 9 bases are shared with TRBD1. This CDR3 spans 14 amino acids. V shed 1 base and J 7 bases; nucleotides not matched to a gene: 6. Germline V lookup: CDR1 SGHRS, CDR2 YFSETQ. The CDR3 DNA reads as TGCGCCAGCAGCTTGAAACAGGGGACAGGGGAGCAGTACTTC. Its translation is CASSLKQGTGEQYF. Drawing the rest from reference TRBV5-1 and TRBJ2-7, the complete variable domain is KAGVTQTPRYLIKTRGQQVTLSCSPISGHRSVSWYQQTPGQGLQFLFEYFSETQRNKGNFPGRFSGRQFSNSRSEMNVSTLELGDSALYLCASSLKQGTGEQYFGPGTRLTVT.

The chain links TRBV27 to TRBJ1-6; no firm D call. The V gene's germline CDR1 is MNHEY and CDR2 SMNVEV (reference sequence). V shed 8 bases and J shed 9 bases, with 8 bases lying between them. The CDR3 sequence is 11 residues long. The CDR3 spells CASGVVSPLHF. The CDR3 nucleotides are TGTGCCAGCGGAGTTGTTTCACCCCTCCACTTT.

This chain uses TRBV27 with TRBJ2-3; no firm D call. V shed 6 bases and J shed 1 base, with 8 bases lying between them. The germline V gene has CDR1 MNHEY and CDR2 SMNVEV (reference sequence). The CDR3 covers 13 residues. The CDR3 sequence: CASSLLGTDTQYF. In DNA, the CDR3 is TGTGCCAGCAGCCTTCTAGGCACAGATACGCAGTATTTT.

The CDR3 here is CASSLPQGDYTF. CDR3 nucleotides: TGTGCCAGCAGTTTACCACAGGGGGACTACACCTTC. The chain combines TRBV28 with TRBJ1-2; 8 bases align to TRBD1. Germline CDR1 and CDR2: MDHEN and SYDVKM. V shed 2 bases and J 10 bases; nucleotides not matched to a gene: 3. CDR3 size: 12 residues.

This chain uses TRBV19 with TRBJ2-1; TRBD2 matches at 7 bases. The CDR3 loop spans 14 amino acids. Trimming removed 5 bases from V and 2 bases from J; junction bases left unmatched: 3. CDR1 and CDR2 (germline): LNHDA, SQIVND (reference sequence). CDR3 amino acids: CASSGRETYNEQFF. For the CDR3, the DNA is TGTGCCAGTAGTGGGCGGGAGACCTACAATGAGCAGTTCTTC.

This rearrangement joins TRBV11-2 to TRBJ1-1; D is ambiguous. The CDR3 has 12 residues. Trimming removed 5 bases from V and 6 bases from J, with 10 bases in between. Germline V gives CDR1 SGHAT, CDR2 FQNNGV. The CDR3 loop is CASSATGAEAFF. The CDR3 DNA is TGTGCCAGCAGCGCGACGGGAGCTGAAGCTTTCTTT.

CDR3 sequence reads: CASSLWEQETQYF. Here the CDR3 DNA reads TGTGCCAGCAGCTTGTGGGAGCAAGAGACCCAGTACTTC. The chain couples TRBV5-6 to TRBJ2-5, with a weak D call TRBD2 (5 bases). Germline V gives CDR1 SGHDT, CDR2 YYEEEE. V dropped 1 base and J dropped 2 bases, with 6 bases sitting between them. This CDR3 comprises 13 residues.

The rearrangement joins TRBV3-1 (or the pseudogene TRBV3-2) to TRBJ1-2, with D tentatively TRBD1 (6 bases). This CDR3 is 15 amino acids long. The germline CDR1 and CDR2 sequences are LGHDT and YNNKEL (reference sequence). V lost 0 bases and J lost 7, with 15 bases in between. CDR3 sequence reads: CASSQEGGGRAGYTF. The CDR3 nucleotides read TGTGCCAGCAGCCAAGAGGGAGGGGGGAGAGCTGGCTACACCTTC.

The CDR3 region is CASSSGLDWGGEQYF. DNA for the CDR3: TGCGCCAGCAGCTCCGGACTTGATTGGGGGGGAGAGCAGTACTTC. The chain has TRBV5-1 and TRBJ2-7; 7 nucleotides match TRBD2. Unmatched junction bases numbered 13, after V lost 3 bases and J lost 7 bases. The CDR3 covers 15 residues. Germline lookup yields CDR1 SGHRS and CDR2 YFSETQ.

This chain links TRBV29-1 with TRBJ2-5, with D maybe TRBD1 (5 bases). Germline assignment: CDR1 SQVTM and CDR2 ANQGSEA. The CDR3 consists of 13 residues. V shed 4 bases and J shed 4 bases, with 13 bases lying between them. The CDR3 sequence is CSVADRDLETQYF. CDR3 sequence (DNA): TGCAGCGTTGCTGACAGAGACCTAGAGACCCAGTACTTC.

The DNA of the CDR3 is TGCAGCGTTGCCTGGGGGACAGGAGTTGGAGCTTTCTTT. Translating gives CSVAWGTGVGAFF. The chain couples TRBV29-1 to TRBJ1-1; TRBD1 matches at 8 bases. The CDR3 spans 13 residues. With 4 bases clipped from V and 10 bases from J, the junction kept 11 bases outside the gene matches. Germline V gene lookup returns CDR1 SQVTM and CDR2 ANQGSEA.

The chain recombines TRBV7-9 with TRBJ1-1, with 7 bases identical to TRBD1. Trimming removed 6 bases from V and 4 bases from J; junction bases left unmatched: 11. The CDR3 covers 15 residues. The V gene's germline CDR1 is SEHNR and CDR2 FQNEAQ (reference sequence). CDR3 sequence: CASSQMTGMGTEAFF. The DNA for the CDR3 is TGTGCCAGCAGTCAAATGACAGGGATGGGCACTGAAGCTTTCTTT.

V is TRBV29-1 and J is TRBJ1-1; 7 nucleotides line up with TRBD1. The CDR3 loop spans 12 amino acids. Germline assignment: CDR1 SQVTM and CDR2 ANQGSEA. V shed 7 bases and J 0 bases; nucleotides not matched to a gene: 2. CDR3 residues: CSGDRVNTEAFF. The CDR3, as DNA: TGCAGCGGCGACAGGGTGAACACTGAAGCTTTCTTT.

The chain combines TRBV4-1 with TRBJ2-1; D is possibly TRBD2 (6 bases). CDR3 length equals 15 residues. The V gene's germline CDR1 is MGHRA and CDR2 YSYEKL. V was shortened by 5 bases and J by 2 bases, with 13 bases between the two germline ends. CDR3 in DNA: TGCGCCAGCAGCTATCTAGCGAGCGCCTACAATGAGCAGTTCTTC. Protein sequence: CASSYLASAYNEQFF.

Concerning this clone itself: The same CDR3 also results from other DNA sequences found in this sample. The CDR3 nucleotides read TGTGCCAGCTCACCAACTGCGAACACCGGGGAGCTGTTTTTT. Its protein is CASSPTANTGELFF. This chain uses TRBV18 with TRBJ2-2; D remains ambiguous. Germline V gene lookup returns CDR1 KGHSH and CDR2 LQKENI. CDR3 length: 14 residues. Deletions cut 2 bases from V and 0 bases from J, with 4 bases between.

CDR3 sequence: CASRDYGPNSTYEQYF. CDR3 coding DNA: TGTGCCAGCAGAGACTATGGACCCAACTCAACCTACGAGCAGTACTTC. The chain employs TRBV2 and TRBJ2-7; tentative D call: TRBD2 (5 bases). Germline assignment: CDR1 SNHLY and CDR2 FYNNEI. The length of the CDR3 is 16 residues. Between the trimmed V and J ends, which lost 6 bases and 2 bases, there was a span of 20 bases.

The CDR3 loop is CASSSTGVTYEQYF. For the CDR3, the DNA is TGTGCCAGCAGCTCAACGGGGGTGACCTACGAGCAGTACTTC. This chain uses TRBV7-2 with TRBJ2-7; a possible D gene is TRBD2 (6 bases). CDR3 length: 14 amino acids. The germline gives CDR1 SGHTA, CDR2 FQGNSA. Trimming left V 4 bases short and J 2 bases short, with 12 bases between.

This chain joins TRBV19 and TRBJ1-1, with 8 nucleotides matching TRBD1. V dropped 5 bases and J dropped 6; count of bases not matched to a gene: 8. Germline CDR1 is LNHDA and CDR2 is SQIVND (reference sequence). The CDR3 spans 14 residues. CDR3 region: CASSPQGAYPEAFF. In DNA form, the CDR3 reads TGTGCCAGTAGTCCTCAGGGGGCTTATCCTGAAGCTTTCTTT.